This T cell receptor (beta chain) came from a study of beta chain features in type 1 diabetes (dated by TCRdb to 2016 to 2019). About the study as a whole: Mean age, gender distribution, total cell number and subset yield were not different between patients and healthy donors. A total of 90 million to 120 million sorted cells were examined across all samples, and a strong correlation was observed between cell number per subset and RNA yield. The study compared TCRB repertoires of sorted circulating CD4+ T cell subsets between recently diagnosed type 1 diabetes patients and matched healthy donors. Regulatory and stem cell-like memory subsets were isolated from only 8 patients and about 8 healthy donors, whereas naive and central memory subsets came from all 30 or so donors.

Including cysteine and phenylalanine, the CDR3 has 15 amino acids. The DNA shown is the 45-base CDR3, in frame from base 1. V gives up 3 bases and J gives up 6 bases, and the segment between their germline ends measures 18 bases. CDR1 and CDR2 are drawn from the germline V gene: SNHLY, FYNNEI. Overall study results and their limits: Sequencing cDNA rather than genomic DNA could over-represent highly expressing activated cells, although activation and CD3 levels did not differ between groups. Shorter templates might have been favored by PCR, but patient and control samples were amplified and corrected together, so both groups would have been affected equally by any skew. Because the HLA sub-analyses included only small numbers of individuals, any influence of HLA type on TCRB rearrangement was left unresolved. Naive, central memory and regulatory TCRB repertoires appeared to be more alike among patients than among healthy donors. A moderate but significant shortening of TCRB CDR3 length was observed in type 1 diabetes patients in all four CD4+ subsets. Fewer insertions and more nucleotide deletions at VDJ recombination sites were observed in patients with type 1 diabetes, implying thymic rearrangement abnormalities.

The entire isolated RNA was reverse transcribed using the High Capacity cDNA Reverse Transcription Kit, and thus expressed TCRB transcripts were sequenced. Naive, central memory and regulatory T cell samples underwent deep immunoSEQ sequencing, averaging approximately 3.5 million total reads per sample. After sorted cells were lysed in RLT buffer, RNA was extracted with DNase-treated RNeasy Micro or Mini kits, with the choice depending on cell number. Each cell subset was processed separately to prevent cross-contamination, with patient and healthy donor samples processed together. The immunoSEQ multiplex PCR was used to amplify TCRB sequences from cDNA, generating 87-bp fragments that spanned the CDR3 region. Amplicons were sequenced on the Illumina HiSeq platform. The paper's processing steps were these. Synthetic template baselines were used to correct PCR bias computationally, reads within Hamming distance 2 were collapsed together, and singletons that could not be merged were discarded. Reads were aligned against IMGT so that V, D and J genes, CDR3 length and insertions or deletions at six rearrangement sites could be assigned. Within each subset, clonotype counts were normalized to sorted cell number, and only after that were true diversity and Gini coefficients computed with the tcR R package. The overlap coefficient, calculated on TCRB nucleotide sequences, was used to quantify repertoire sharing. Out-of-frame TCRB sequences from naive cells were analyzed as a proxy for the pre-selection repertoire. Imported from immuneACCESS, the table was reduced by TCRdb to in-frame sequences with V and J called. These copies leave out some clones; in studies compared against another copy, an unresolved V gene accounts for under half, and the cause of the remainder is not known. That table supplies the V and J calls and clone size; D and trimming were determined from the DNA. Present in this sample are 280,000 or so clones, 15% of which were seen just once. The biggest ten clones account for less than 0.02% of the sample.

From each donor, a single peripheral blood sample of 100 to 150 mL on average was drawn into heparinised tubes. Using a panel that included CD45RO, CCR7, CD25, CD127, CD95 and CD27, naive, central memory, regulatory and stem cell-like memory CD4+ T cells were sorted on a BD FACSAria II. Purity was above 98% for every sorted population. PBMCs were isolated immediately by Lymphoprep density gradient centrifugation and stained directly without culture. Samples were stained and sorted in pairs, with one healthy donor and one patient per experiment, so that batch effects were minimized. This clone was detected only a few times. Its antigen is unknown. No base quality information exists; no much larger clone differs at one position.

Input material: naive CD4+ T cells from blood. Explained via the paper, the cell subset or site label denotes: true naive CD4+ T cells. The clonotype comes from a man younger than 35 with type 1 diabetes. The chain links TRBV2 with TRBJ2-7; a tentative D call is TRBD2 (6 bases match). The DNA is as follows: TGTGCCAGCAGTGAGGTGCGGGGTAATTTCGGCGAGCAGTACTTC. This translates into CASSEVRGNFGEQYF.